Presented here are 14 T cell receptor beta chains from one specimen sequenced in a study of cytomegalovirus exposure and HLA in healthy donors. Using immunoSEQ multiplex PCR, the repertoire was profiled, and TCRdb retains in-frame clones only, with some absent. The data show roughly 120,000 clones, roughly 88% seen once. The sequenced sample consisted of PBMCs. The receptors were gathered from a man aged 18 to 30 in good health and CMV-seronegative.

The chain recombines TRBV10-1 with TRBJ2-6; no clear D. V was trimmed by 6 bases and J by 0 bases, leaving 3 bases between them. The CDR3 extends over 13 amino acids. CDR1 is WNHNN, CDR2 SYGVQD, per germline (reference sequence). The CDR3 DNA is TGCGCCAGCAGCGGCTCTGGGGCCAACGTCCTGACTTTC. It translates to CASSGSGANVLTF.

V is TRBV7-9 and J is TRBJ1-4, with 11 bases identical to TRBD1. V lost 2 bases, J lost 8 bases, and 7 bases stayed unmatched. CDR3 length equals 16 residues. Germline V gives CDR1 SEHNR, CDR2 FQNEAQ (reference sequence). CDR3 residues: CASSLPLGTGGEKLFF. The CDR3 DNA follows: TGTGCCAGCAGCTTACCGCTGGGGACAGGGGGAGAAAAACTGTTTTTT.

The chain is built from TRBV14 and TRBJ2-5; D remains unclear. The germline V gene has CDR1 SGHDN and CDR2 FVKESK. CDR3 length: 12 residues. Trimming stripped 3 bases from V and 0 bases from J, with 2 bases between. CDR3 DNA: TGTGCCAGCAGCCACTACCAAGAGACCCAGTACTTC. This gives the protein CASSHYQETQYF.

The chain couples TRBV25-1 to TRBJ2-7, with D hard to call. The CDR3 consists of 13 residues. V lost 3 bases to trimming and J lost 6 bases, with 12 bases between them. The germline V gene encodes CDR1 MGHDK and CDR2 SYGVNS. The CDR3 DNA reads as TGTGCCAGCAGTGAGTACCCCCTGCGCGAGCAGTACTTC. Its translation is CASSEYPLREQYF.

The chain joins TRBV5-6 to TRBJ2-5; TRBD2 matches at 7 bases. Trimming at V came to 6 bases and at J to 1 base, leaving 9 bases not matched to a gene. The length of the CDR3 is 15 residues. Germline CDR1 is SGHDT and CDR2 is YYEEEE. DNA for the CDR3: TGTGCCAGCAAGGGGCGAGCGGGGCTCCAAGAGACCCAGTACTTC. It encodes CASKGRAGLQETQYF.

V gene TRBV19 combines with J gene TRBJ2-1; 11 bases line up with TRBD2. CDR3 size: 13 residues. V lost 7 bases and J lost 7; bases outside the gene matches: 3. Germline assignment: CDR1 LNHDA and CDR2 SQIVND (reference sequence). CDR3 bases: TGTGCCAGTACCCGGACTAGCGGGAATGAGCAGTTCTTC. Translated, it gives CASTRTSGNEQFF.

This clone has a single count. The CDR3 sequence is CASSRLLAGDTGELFF. As DNA, the CDR3 is TGCGCCAGCAGCCGGTTACTAGCGGGGGACACCGGGGAGCTGTTTTTT. The chain recombines TRBV5-1 with TRBJ2-2; the match to TRBD2 covers 11 bases. V lost 4 bases to trimming and J lost 3 bases; unmatched junction nucleotides: 5. The CDR3 extends over 16 amino acids. Germline V CDR1 and CDR2: SGHRS, YFSETQ.

This clone has a handful of counts. This chain connects TRBV9 to TRBJ2-7; D perhaps matches TRBD1 (6 bases). The V and J ends lost 4 bases and 5 bases respectively, with 13 bases between them. The germline CDR1 and CDR2 sequences are SGDLS and YYNGEE. This CDR3 is 13 amino acids long. Here the CDR3 reads CASSRGQGNEQYF. The CDR3 coding sequence is TGTGCCAGCAGCCGTGGGCAGGGGAACGAGCAGTACTTC.

This sequence joins TRBV1 and TRBJ2-7; the table assigns TRBD2, which was not confirmed against the DNA. TRBV1 is tagged as a pseudogene. The CDR3 has 14 residues. The CDR3, as DNA: TGCACCAGCAGCCAAGAGGCTAGCGGGCACGAGCAGTACTTC. Translated: CTSSQEASGHEQYF.

This chain joins TRBV5-4 and TRBJ1-2; 8 nucleotides agree with TRBD1. The CDR3 sequence is 15 residues long. CDR1 and CDR2 from the germline V gene are SGHNT and YYREEE (reference sequence). V shed 1 base, J shed 2 bases, and the junction held 4 bases outside the gene matches. The CDR3 bases are TGTGCCAGCAGCTTGACTGGACAGGGCAACTATGGCTACACCTTC. Amino acid sequence: CASSLTGQGNYGYTF.

The chain has TRBV29-1 and TRBJ1-2, with TRBD1 as a possible D gene (5 bases). The CDR3 runs to 15 residues. CDR1 SQVTM and CDR2 ANQGSEA come from the germline V gene. V shed 0 bases and J shed 5 bases, with 16 bases lying between them. The CDR3: CSVEEAQSGGYGYTF. The CDR3 bases are TGCAGCGTTGAAGAGGCACAGTCCGGGGGGTATGGCTACACCTTC.

In regard to this clone: Other DNA sequences in this sample translate to the same CDR3. The chain employs TRBV7-9 and TRBJ1-5, with D perhaps TRBD1 (5 bases). This CDR3 region has 14 residues. Trimming cost V 5 bases and J 2 bases, with 10 bases left between them. The germline V gene has CDR1 SEHNR and CDR2 FQNEAQ (reference sequence). The CDR3 spells CASSPGTGNQPQHF. In DNA, the CDR3 is TGTGCCAGCAGCCCTGGGACTGGCAATCAGCCCCAGCATTTT.

This chain connects TRBV11-2 to TRBJ2-7; D call uncertain. Germline CDR1 reads SGHAT; CDR2 reads FQNNGV. The CDR3 totals 14 residues. V was cut by 3 bases and J by 1 base, with 10 bases left in between. The DNA for the CDR3 is TGTGCCAGCAGCTTCCGAGACAAATCCTACGAGCAGTACTTC. Its translation is CASSFRDKSYEQYF.

The chain links TRBV18 to TRBJ1-1; TRBD1 matches 9 bases. V lost 2 bases, J lost 6 bases, and 7 bases stayed unmatched. The length of the CDR3 is 15 residues. The germline CDR1 and CDR2 sequences are KGHSH and LQKENI. The CDR3: CASSPKGQGTAEAFF. The CDR3 DNA sequence: TGTGCCAGCTCACCAAAAGGACAGGGGACCGCTGAAGCTTTCTTT.